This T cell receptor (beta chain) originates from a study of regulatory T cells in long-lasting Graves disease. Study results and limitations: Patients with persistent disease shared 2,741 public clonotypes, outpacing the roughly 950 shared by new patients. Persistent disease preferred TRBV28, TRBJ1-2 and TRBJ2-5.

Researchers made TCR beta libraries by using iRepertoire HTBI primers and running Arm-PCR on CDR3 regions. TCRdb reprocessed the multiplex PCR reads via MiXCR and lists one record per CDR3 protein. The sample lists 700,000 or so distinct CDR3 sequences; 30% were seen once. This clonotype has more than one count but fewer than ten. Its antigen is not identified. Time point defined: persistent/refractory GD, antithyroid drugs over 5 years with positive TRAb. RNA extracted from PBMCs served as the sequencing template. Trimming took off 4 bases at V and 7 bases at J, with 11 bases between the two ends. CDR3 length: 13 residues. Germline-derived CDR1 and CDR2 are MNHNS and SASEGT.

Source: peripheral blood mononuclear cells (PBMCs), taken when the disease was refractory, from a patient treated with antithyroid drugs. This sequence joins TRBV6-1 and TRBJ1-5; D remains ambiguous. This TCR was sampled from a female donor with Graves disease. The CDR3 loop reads CASSGIGYQPQHF. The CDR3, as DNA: TGTGCCAGCAGTGGTATTGGGTACCAGCCCCAGCATTTT.